This T cell receptor (beta chain) is from a study of CD8+CD57+ T cells in acquired aplastic anemia. Study overall: An average of approximately 3.4 ug of DNA was obtained from sorted CD4+ and CD8+ cells. Study conclusions and caveats: Patients showed no significant difference from controls in CD8+ Simpson's diversity. Patients had twenty-nine CD8+ CDR3 sequences in common with controls (the shared set).

All sequencing subjects had displayed CD8+CD57+ cell expansion on flow cytometry. Untreated patients provided the blood samples, with no therapy given before sampling. A note on this clonotype: The target antigen is unknown.

CDR3 and TCR beta VDJ profiling relied on a genomic DNA template. MiXCR, run by TCRdb on the reads, gives a single entry per CDR3 protein. The sample carries more than 150,000 distinct CDR3 sequences, approximately 51% recorded once. Sequencing was done on a sample of sorted CD4+, CD8+, or CD8+CD57+ T cells (not recorded which) from PBMCs. This receptor was obtained from a human donor with aplastic anemia.

CDR3 coding DNA: TGTGCCAGCAGCTTCTCAGGGTTCACAGCCCGGTACGAGCAGTACTTC. Encoded protein: CASSFSGFTARYEQYF. V and J are TRBV11-2 and TRBJ2-7; the D gene is possibly TRBD1 (5 bases). CDR1 is SGHAT, CDR2 FQNNGV, per germline. Trimming shortened V by 3 bases and J by 4 bases, and 19 bases separated the two germline ends. The CDR3 spans 16 residues.